Listed below are T cell receptor beta chains from one sample, sequenced in a study of T cell responses to AZD1222 COVID-19 vaccine. Produced via immunoSEQ multiplex PCR; TCRdb's table is partial and in-frame only. Of roughly 170,000 clones listed, around 88% were seen once; the top ten hold about 0.49%. The sequences come from peripheral blood, collected on day 0 of AZD1222 vaccination. The receptors were gathered from an adult in good health. Each CDR3 is given with its conserved first and last residue. A D gene is named only where the DNA matches it firmly. Size is omitted from some rows. Given values are once, few, many or a class for expanded clones.

V	D	J	size	CDR3	DNA
TRBV10-1	NA	TRBJ1-5	NA	CASSDGGSHQPQHF	TGCGCCAGCAGTGACGGAGGATCTCATCAGCCCCAGCATTTT
TRBV7-8	TRBD2	TRBJ2-7	NA	CASSPRRGGYEQYF	TGTGCCAGCAGCCCGAGACGGGGGGGCTACGAGCAGTACTTC
TRBV27	NA	TRBJ2-1	NA	CASSWVRGLNEQFF	TGTGCCAGCAGTTGGGTTAGAGGACTCAATGAGCAGTTCTTC
TRBV4-1	TRBD1	TRBJ2-7	NA	CASRGPGTASYEQYF	TGCGCCAGCAGGGGCCCGGGGACAGCCTCCTACGAGCAGTACTTC
TRBV2	TRBD1	TRBJ1-1	NA	CARRTGIAEAFF	TGTGCCCGCCGGACAGGGATCGCTGAAGCTTTCTTT
TRBV5-1	TRBD1	TRBJ1-2	NA	CASSLAGDSGGYTF	TGCGCCAGCAGCTTGGCTGGGGACAGCGGAGGCTACACCTTC
TRBV4-3	TRBD1	TRBJ2-5	NA	CASSPTGGQGRIQETQYF	TGCGCCAGCAGCCCTACAGGAGGACAGGGGCGTATCCAAGAGACCCAGTACTTC
TRBV30	TRBD2	TRBJ2-5	once	CAWSVGMGREGRETQYF	TGTGCCTGGAGTGTGGGAATGGGCAGGGAGGGTAGGGAGACCCAGTACTTC
TRBV4-1	NA	TRBJ1-2	NA	CASSQERQNGYTF	TGCGCCAGCAGCCAAGAACGGCAGAATGGCTACACCTTC
TRBV28	NA	TRBJ1-4	NA	CASSFEGTSEKLFF	TGTGCCAGCAGTTTTGAGGGTACAAGTGAAAAACTGTTTTTT
TRBV5-6	TRBD1	TRBJ1-6	NA	CASSLSRGLSPLHF	TGTGCCAGCAGCTTGTCCAGGGGGCTTTCACCCCTCCACTTT
TRBV6-5	TRBD1	TRBJ1-3	NA	CASSRTGDSGNTIYF	TGTGCCAGCTCCAGAACAGGGGACTCTGGAAACACCATATATTTT
TRBV15	TRBD1	TRBJ1-2	NA	CATSNPGQGQWAIYTF	TGTGCCACCAGCAACCCGGGACAGGGGCAGTGGGCAATCTACACCTTC
TRBV12-5	NA	TRBJ1-5	NA	CASGLVLRLEPQPQHF	TGTGCTAGTGGTTTGGTACTCAGACTCGAGCCTCAGCCCCAGCATTTT
TRBV5-1	NA	TRBJ2-2	NA	CASSLVGGPTPGELFF	TGCGCCAGCAGCTTGGTTGGGGGACCAACCCCCGGGGAGCTGTTTTTT
TRBV28	NA	TRBJ1-6	NA	CASSSLAPKDF	TGTGCCAGCAGTTCCCTCGCCCCCAAGGACTTT
TRBV19	NA	TRBJ1-5	NA	CASSPGAARGNQPQHF	TGTGCCAGTAGTCCTGGGGCGGCACGGGGCAATCAGCCCCAGCATTTT
TRBV28	NA	TRBJ2-2	NA	CASSGSSVGALTGELFF	TGTGCCAGCAGTGGTTCTTCTGTCGGGGCGCTCACCGGGGAGCTGTTTTTT
TRBV3-1/TRBV3-2	TRBD2	TRBJ2-5	NA	CASSQGVLAGGAQETQYF	TGTGCCAGCAGCCAAGGTGTACTAGCGGGGGGGGCCCAAGAGACCCAGTACTTC
TRBV7-2	NA	TRBJ2-5	NA	CASSLIPRGAQETQYF	TGTGCCAGCAGCCTCATTCCCAGGGGAGCCCAAGAGACCCAGTACTTC
TRBV3-1/TRBV3-2	TRBD1	TRBJ1-5	NA	CASSDSQGAGNQPQHF	TGTGCCAGCAGCGACTCACAGGGGGCGGGCAATCAGCCCCAGCATTTT
TRBV5-1	NA	TRBJ2-7	NA	CASSPGKGYEQYF	TGCGCCAGCAGTCCAGGGAAGGGATACGAGCAGTACTTC